Described below is a single TCR beta chain sequence and its context. Its antigen is still unknown. This entry belongs to a study of T cell responses to AZD1222 COVID-19 vaccine. Findings and limits, study-wide: Donors in the cohort were predominantly white British and more often female, and clonal diversity was possibly underestimated.

The CDR3 extends over 15 amino acids. Germline V lookup: CDR1 SGHRS, CDR2 YFSETQ. The germline V and J ends were trimmed by 5 bases and 4 bases, with 16 bases remaining between them. Method: immunoSEQ multiplex PCR; TCRdb's copy keeps in-frame clones and lacks some. The table records some 91,000 clones, approximately 88% of them present only once. The source of this sequence is an adult in good health. The V gene is TRBV5-1, the J gene TRBJ2-1; the D gene could be TRBD1 or TRBD2 (5 bases each). The input for sequencing was peripheral blood, taken on day 0 of AZD1222 vaccination. CDR3 residues: CASSFSRGRYNEQFF. CDR3 DNA: TGCGCCAGCAGTTTTTCCCGGGGCAGGTACAATGAGCAGTTCTTC.